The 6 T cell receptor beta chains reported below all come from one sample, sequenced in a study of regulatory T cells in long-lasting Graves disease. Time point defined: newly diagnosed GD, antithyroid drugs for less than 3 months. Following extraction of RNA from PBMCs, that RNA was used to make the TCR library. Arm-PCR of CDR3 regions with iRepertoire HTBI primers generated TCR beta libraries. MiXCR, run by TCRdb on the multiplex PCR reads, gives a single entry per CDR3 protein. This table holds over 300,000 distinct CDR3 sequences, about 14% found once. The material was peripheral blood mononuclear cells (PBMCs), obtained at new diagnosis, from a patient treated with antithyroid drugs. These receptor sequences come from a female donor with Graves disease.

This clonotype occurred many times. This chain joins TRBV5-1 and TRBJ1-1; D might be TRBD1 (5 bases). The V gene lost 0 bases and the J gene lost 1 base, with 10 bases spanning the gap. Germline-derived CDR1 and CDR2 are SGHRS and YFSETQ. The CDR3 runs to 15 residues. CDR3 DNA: TGCGCCAGCAGCTTGGAGGGACCGAGGAACACTGAAGCTTTCTTT. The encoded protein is CASSLEGPRNTEAFF.

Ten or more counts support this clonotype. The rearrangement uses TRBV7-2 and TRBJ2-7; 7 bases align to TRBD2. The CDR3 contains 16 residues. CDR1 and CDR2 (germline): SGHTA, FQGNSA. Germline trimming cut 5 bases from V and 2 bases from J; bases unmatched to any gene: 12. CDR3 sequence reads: CASSTRAGRVPYEQYF. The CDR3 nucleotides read TGTGCCAGCAGCACCCGAGCGGGAAGGGTTCCCTACGAGCAGTACTTC.

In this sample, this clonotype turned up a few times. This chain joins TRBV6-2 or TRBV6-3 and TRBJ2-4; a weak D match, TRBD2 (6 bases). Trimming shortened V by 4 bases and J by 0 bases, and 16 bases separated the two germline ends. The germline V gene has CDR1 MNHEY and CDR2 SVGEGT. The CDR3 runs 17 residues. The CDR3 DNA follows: TGTGCCAGCAGTTGCTCGAGATTAGCGGAAGCCAAAAACATTCAGTACTTC. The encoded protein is CASSCSRLAEAKNIQYF.

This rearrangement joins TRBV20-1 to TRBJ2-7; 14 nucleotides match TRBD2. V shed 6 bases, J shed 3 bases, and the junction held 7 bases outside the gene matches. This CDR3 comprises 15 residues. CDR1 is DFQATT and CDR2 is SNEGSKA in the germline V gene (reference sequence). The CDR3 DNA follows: TGCAGTGCCTCGGGACTAGCGGGGGTCTTCTACGAGCAGTACTTC. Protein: CSASGLAGVFYEQYF.

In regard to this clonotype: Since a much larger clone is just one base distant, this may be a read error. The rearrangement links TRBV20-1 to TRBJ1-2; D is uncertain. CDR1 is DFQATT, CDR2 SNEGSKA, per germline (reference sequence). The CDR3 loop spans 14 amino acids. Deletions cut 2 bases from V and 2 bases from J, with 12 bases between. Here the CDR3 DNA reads TGCAGTGCTAGAAACCCCACGGAAAACTATGGCTACACCTTC. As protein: CSARNPTENYGYTF.

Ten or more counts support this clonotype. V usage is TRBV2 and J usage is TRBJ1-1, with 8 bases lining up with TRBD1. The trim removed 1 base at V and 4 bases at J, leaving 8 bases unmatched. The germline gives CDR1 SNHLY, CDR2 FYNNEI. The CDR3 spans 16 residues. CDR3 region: CASSEDRGAPGTEAFF. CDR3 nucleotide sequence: TGTGCCAGCAGTGAAGACAGGGGGGCCCCGGGCACTGAAGCTTTCTTT.